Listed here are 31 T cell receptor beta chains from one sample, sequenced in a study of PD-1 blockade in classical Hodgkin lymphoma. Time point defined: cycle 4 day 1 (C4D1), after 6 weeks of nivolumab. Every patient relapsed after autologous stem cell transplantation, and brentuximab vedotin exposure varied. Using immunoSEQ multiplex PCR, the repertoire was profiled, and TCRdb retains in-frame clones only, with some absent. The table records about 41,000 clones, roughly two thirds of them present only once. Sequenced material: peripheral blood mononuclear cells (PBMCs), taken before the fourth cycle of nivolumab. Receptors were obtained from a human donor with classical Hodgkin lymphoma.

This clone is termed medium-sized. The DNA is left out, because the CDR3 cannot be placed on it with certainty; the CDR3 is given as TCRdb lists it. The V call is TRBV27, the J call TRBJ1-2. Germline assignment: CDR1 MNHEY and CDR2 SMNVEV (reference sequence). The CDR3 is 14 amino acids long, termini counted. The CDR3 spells CASSFGEGFDGYTF.

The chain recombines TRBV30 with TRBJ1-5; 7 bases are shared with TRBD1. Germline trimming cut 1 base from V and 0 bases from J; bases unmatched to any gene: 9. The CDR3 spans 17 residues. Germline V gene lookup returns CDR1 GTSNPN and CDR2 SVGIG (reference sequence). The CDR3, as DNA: TGTGCCTGGAGTGAAGGGACAGTTTCGTATAGCAATCAGCCCCAGCATTTT. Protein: CAWSEGTVSYSNQPQHF.

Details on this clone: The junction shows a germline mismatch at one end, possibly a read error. CDR3 amino acids: CASSIAGGYNEKLFF. CDR3 DNA: TGTGCCAGCAGCATAGCTGGGGGGTACAATGAAAAACTGTTTTTT. The chain carries TRBV7-9 and TRBJ1-4; D might be TRBD1 (5 bases). This CDR3 has 15 residues. Germline-derived CDR1 and CDR2 are SEHNR and FQNEAQ (reference sequence).

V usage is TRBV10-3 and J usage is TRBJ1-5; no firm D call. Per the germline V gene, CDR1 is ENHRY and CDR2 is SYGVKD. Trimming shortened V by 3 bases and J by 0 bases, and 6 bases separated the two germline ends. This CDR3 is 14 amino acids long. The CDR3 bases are TGTGCCATCAGTGATCGGGTTAGCAATCAGCCCCAGCATTTT. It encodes CAISDRVSNQPQHF.

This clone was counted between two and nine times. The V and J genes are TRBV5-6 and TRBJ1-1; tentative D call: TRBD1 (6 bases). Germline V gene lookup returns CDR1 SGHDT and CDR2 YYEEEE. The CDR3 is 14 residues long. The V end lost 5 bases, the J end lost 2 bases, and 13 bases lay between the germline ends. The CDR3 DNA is TGTGCCAGCAGAACCGGGACAAGTAACACTGAAGCTTTCTTT. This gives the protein CASRTGTSNTEAFF.

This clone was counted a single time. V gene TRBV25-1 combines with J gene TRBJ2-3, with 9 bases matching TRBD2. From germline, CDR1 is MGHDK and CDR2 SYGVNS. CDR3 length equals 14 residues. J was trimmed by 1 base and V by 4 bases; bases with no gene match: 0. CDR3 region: CASSASGGTDTQYF. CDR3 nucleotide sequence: TGTGCCAGCAGTGCTAGCGGGGGCACAGATACGCAGTATTTT.

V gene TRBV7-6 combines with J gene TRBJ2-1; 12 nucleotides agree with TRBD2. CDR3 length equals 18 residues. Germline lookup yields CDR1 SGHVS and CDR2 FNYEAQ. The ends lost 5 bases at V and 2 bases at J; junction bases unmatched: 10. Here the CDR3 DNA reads TGTGCCAGCAGCCTCGACCTGACTAGCGGGGGCACCTACAATGAGCAGTTCTTC. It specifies CASSLDLTSGGTYNEQFF. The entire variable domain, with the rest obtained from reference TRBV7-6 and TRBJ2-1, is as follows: GAGVSQSPRYKVTKRGQDVALRCDPISGHVSLYWYRQALGQGPEFLTYFNYEAQQDKSGLPNDRFSAERPEGSISTLTIQRTEQRDSAMYRCASSLDLTSGGTYNEQFFGPGTRLTVL.

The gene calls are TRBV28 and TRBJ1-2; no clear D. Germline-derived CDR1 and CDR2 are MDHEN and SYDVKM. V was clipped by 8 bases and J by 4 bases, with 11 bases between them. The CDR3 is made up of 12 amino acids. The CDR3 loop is CASRYIGYGYTF. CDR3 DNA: TGTGCCAGCCGGTATATAGGCTATGGCTACACCTTC.

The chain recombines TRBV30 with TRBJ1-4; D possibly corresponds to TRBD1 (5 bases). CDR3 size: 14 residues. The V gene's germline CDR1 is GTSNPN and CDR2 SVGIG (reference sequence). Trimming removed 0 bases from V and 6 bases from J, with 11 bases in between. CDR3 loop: CAWSVWTSYEKLFF. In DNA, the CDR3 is TGTGCCTGGAGTGTATGGACAAGCTATGAAAAACTGTTTTTT.

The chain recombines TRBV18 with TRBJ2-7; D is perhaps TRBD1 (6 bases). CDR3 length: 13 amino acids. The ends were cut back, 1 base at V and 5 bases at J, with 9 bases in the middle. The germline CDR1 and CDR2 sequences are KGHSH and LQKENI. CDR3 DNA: TGTGCCAGCTCACCACGCAGGGGTGACGAGCAGTACTTC. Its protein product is CASSPRRGDEQYF.

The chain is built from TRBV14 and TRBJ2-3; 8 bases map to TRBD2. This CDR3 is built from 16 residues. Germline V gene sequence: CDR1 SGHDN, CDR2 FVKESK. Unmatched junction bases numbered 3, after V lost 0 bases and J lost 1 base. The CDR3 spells CASSQEIGGGTDTQYF. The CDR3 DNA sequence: TGTGCCAGCAGCCAAGAGATCGGGGGGGGCACAGATACGCAGTATTTT.

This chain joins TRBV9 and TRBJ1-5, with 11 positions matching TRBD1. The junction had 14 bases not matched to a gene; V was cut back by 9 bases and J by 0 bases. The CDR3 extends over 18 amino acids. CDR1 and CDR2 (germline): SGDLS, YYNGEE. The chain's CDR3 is CAIRRAGQGVISNQPQHF. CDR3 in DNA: TGTGCCATCCGACGGGCGGGACAGGGGGTTATTAGCAATCAGCCCCAGCATTTT.

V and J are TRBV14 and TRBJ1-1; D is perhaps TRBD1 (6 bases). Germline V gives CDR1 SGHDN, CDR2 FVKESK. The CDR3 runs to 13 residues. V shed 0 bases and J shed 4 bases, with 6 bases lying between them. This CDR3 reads CASSQEGGTEAFF. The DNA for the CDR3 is TGTGCCAGCAGCCAAGAAGGGGGCACTGAAGCTTTCTTT.

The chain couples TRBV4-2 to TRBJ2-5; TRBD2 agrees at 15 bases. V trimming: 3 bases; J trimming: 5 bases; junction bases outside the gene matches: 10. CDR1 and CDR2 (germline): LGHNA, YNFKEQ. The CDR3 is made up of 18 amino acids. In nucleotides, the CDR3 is TGTGCCAGCAGCCATCCAGGACTAGCGGGGGGGCTGGGGGAGACCCAGTACTTC. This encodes CASSHPGLAGGLGETQYF.

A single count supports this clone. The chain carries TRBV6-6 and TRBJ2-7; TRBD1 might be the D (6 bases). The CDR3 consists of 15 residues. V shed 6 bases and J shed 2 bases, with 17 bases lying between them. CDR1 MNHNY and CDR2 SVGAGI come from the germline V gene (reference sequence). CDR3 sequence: CASRLVRDNTYEQYF. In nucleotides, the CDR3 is TGTGCCAGCAGATTAGTCCGGGACAATACCTACGAGCAGTACTTC.

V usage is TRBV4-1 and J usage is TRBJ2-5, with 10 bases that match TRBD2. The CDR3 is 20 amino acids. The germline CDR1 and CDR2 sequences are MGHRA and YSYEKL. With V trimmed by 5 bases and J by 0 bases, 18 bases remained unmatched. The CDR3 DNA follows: TGCGCCAGCAGCGTTAGGGGTGAGGCTAGCGGGGGACCGTACCAAGAGACCCAGTACTTC. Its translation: CASSVRGEASGGPYQETQYF.

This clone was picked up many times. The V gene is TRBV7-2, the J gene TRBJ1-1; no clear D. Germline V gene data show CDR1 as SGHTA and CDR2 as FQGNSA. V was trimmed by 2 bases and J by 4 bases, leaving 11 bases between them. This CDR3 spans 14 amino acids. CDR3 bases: TGTGCCAGCAGCTTAATCGGGCTGGGCACTGAAGCTTTCTTT. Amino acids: CASSLIGLGTEAFF. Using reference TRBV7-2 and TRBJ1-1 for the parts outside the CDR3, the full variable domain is GAGVSQSPSNKVTEKGKDVELRCDPISGHTALYWYRQSLGQGLEFLIYFQGNSAPDKSGLPSDRFSAERTGGSVSTLTIQRTQQEDSAVYLCASSLIGLGTEAFFGQGTRLTVV.

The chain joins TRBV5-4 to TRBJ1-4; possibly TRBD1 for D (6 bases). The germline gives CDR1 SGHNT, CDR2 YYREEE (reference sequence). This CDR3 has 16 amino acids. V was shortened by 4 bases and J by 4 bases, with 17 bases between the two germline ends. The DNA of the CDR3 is TGTGCCAGCAGCCCGGGTTCGGGGGGGCATAATGAAAAACTGTTTTTT. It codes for CASSPGSGGHNEKLFF.

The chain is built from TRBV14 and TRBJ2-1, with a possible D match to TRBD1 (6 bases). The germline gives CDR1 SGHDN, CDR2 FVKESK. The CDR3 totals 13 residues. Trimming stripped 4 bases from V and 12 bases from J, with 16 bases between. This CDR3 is CASSPTGFTGQFF. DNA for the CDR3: TGTGCCAGCAGCCCTACAGGGTTCACGGGGCAGTTCTTC.

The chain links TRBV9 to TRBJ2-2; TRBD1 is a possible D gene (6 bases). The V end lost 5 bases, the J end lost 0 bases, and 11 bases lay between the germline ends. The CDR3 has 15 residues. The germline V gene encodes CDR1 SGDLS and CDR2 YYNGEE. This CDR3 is CASSARTANTGELFF. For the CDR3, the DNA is TGTGCCAGCAGTGCCCGGACAGCGAACACCGGGGAGCTGTTTTTT.

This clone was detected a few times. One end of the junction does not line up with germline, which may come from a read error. The CDR3 region has the DNA TGTGCCAGCAGTTTGGGTTCTGCGATGCGGGGCTTCTACGAGCAGTACTTC. It encodes CASSLGSAMRGFYEQYF. This chain connects TRBV5-6 to TRBJ2-7, with a possible D match to TRBD2 (6 bases). The CDR3 sequence is 17 residues long. Germline CDR1 and CDR2: SGHDT and YYEEEE.

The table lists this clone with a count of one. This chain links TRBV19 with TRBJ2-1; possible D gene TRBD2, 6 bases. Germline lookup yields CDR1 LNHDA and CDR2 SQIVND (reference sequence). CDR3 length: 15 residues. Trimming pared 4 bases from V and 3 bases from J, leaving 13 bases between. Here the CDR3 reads CASSTDLANYNEQFF. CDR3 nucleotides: TGTGCCAGTAGTACGGATCTAGCGAACTACAATGAGCAGTTCTTC.

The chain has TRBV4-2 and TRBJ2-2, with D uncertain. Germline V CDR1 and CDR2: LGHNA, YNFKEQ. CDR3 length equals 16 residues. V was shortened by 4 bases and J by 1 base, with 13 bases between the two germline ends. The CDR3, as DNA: TGTGCCAGCAGCCCGTTGGCCCTCTTGAACACCGGGGAGCTGTTTTTT. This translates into CASSPLALLNTGELFF.

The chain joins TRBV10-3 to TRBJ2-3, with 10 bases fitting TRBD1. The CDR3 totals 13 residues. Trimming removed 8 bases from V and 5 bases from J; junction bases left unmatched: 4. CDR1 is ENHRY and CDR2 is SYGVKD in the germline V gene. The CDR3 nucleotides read TGTGCCATCGGGACAGGGGTTGGAGATACGCAGTATTTT. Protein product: CAIGTGVGDTQYF.

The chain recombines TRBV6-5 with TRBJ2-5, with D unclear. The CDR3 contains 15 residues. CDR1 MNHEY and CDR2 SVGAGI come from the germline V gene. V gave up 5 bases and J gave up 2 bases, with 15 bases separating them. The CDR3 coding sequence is TGTGCCAGCAGTCCTCAGGCGGCTGGACAAGAGACCCAGTACTTC. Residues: CASSPQAAGQETQYF.

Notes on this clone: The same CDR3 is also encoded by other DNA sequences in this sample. The chain's CDR3 is CASSIPGGAFF. The CDR3 bases are TGTGCCAGTAGTATTCCGGGGGGAGCTTTCTTT. This chain connects TRBV19 to TRBJ1-1; D perhaps matches TRBD1 (5 bases). Germline V gene lookup returns CDR1 LNHDA and CDR2 SQIVND (reference sequence). V lost 3 bases and J 10 bases, leaving 9 bases between the germline ends. The CDR3 runs to 11 residues.

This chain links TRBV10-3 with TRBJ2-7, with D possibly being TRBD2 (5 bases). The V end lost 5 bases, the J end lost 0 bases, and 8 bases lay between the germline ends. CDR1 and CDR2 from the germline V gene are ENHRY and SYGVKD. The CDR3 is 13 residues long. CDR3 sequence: CAISSGYSYEQYF. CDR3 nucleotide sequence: TGTGCCATCAGTTCGGGATACTCCTACGAGCAGTACTTC.

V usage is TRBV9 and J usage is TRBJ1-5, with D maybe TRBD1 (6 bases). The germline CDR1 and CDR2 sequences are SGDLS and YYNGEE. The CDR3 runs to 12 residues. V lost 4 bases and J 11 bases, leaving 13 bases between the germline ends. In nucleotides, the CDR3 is TGTGCCAGCAGCCCACCGAAGGGGGCCCAGCATTTT. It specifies CASSPPKGAQHF.

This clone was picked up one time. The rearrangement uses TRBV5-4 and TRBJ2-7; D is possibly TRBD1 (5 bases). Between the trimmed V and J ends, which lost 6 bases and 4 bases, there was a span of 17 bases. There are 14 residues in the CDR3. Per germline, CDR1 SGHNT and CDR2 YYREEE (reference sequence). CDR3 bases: TGTGCCAGCAAGCCAGGGATGGGTGTTTACGAGCAGTACTTC. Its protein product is CASKPGMGVYEQYF.

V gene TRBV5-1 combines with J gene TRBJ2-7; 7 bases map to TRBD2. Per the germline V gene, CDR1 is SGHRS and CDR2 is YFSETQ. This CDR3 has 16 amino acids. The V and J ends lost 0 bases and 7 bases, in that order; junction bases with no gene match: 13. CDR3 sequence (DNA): TGCGCCAGCAGCTTGGCCCACGGGAGGAATCCCTCAGAGCAGTACTTC. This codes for CASSLAHGRNPSEQYF.

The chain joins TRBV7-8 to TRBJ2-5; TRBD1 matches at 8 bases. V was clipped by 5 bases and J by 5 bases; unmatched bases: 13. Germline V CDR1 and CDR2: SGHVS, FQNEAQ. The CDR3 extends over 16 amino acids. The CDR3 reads CASSLLQGGETETQYF. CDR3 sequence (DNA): TGTGCCAGCAGCCTCCTACAGGGGGGTGAGACGGAGACCCAGTACTTC.